The source of this T cell receptor (beta chain) is a study of T-cell memory formation after mild COVID-19. A single record per CDR3 protein comes from TCRdb applying MiXCR to the 5' RACE reads. This table holds 55,000 to 75,000 distinct CDR3 sequences, roughly a quarter found once. Germline CDR1 SGHRS, CDR2 YFSETQ. V lost 5 bases, J lost 5 bases, and 10 bases lay in between. The length of the CDR3 is 12 residues. V and J are TRBV5-1 and TRBJ1-1; D is unresolved. The sequence derives from a man aged 18-30 years who had mild COVID-19 (a few samples of this study predate the infection). Cell type and time point are not known. Sequencing was carried out using PBMCs or a T cell subset sorted from them (not recorded which). The CDR3 bases are TGCGCCAGCAGGGAGGGAGGAACTGAAGCTTTCTTT. This sequence encodes CASREGGTEAFF.